The 22 T cell receptor beta chains below come from one sample, sequenced in a study of blood T cell repertoires in COVID-19. TCRdb keeps only in-frame clones here, not all; method: immunoSEQ multiplex PCR. The top ten clones hold about 37% of a sample with roughly 74,000 clones, 84% of them seen once. The sample comprised peripheral blood. The receptor set was obtained from a man aged 70 or older with acute or convalescent COVID-19.

The V and J genes are TRBV27 and TRBJ2-2; 7 nucleotides line up with TRBD2. CDR1 and CDR2 from the germline V gene are MNHEY and SMNVEV (reference sequence). V lost 11 bases, J lost 0 bases, and 6 bases stayed unmatched. There are 14 residues in the CDR3. DNA for the CDR3: TGTGCCGCCCGGGGGAGGGCGAACACCGGGGAGCTGTTTTTT. Encoded protein: CAARGRANTGELFF.

The genes are TRBV15 and TRBJ1-5; D might be TRBD1 (6 bases). Trimming shortened V by 1 base and J by 0 bases, and 10 bases separated the two germline ends. This CDR3 contains 16 residues. Germline V gives CDR1 LNHNV, CDR2 YYDKDF (reference sequence). This chain's CDR3 is CATSRGRTDSNQPQHF. The CDR3 DNA reads as TGTGCCACCAGCAGAGGGAGGACAGATAGCAATCAGCCCCAGCATTTT.

The chain is built from TRBV21-1 and TRBJ1-3. TRBV21-1 is recorded as a pseudogene. The CDR3 spans 13 residues. DNA for the CDR3: TGTGCCAGCAGCAAAGGCCCTACTAACACCATATATTTT. Its translation is CASSKGPTNTIYF.

The J gene is TRBJ2-3, the V gene TRBV29-1, with TRBD2 matching 9 bases. In germline, CDR1 is SQVTM, CDR2 ANQGSEA. The CDR3 covers 18 residues. With V trimmed by 0 bases and J by 4 bases, 14 bases remained unmatched. As DNA, the CDR3 is TGCAGCGTTGAAGACCCCTTTGTTAGCGGGAGCGGGGCAGATACGCAGTATTTT. It codes for CSVEDPFVSGSGADTQYF.

This clone was seen a handful of times. V gene TRBV4-3 combines with J gene TRBJ2-1; TRBD1 is a possible D gene (6 bases). Germline CDR1 LGHNA, CDR2 YSLEER. This CDR3 contains 15 residues. V was pared by 5 bases and J by 0 bases, with 11 bases between. The CDR3 region has the DNA TGCGCCAGCAGCAGACAGGTTAGCTCCTACAATGAGCAGTTCTTC. This codes for CASSRQVSSYNEQFF.

CDR3 protein: CASSPQDRGNYGYTF. The DNA of the CDR3 is TGTGCCAGCTCACCACAAGACAGGGGGAACTATGGCTACACCTTC. The chain has TRBV18 and TRBJ1-2; 9 bases match TRBD1. Unmatched junction bases numbered 2, after V lost 1 base and J lost 2 bases. Germline-derived CDR1 and CDR2 are KGHSH and LQKENI. The CDR3 covers 15 residues. Together with reference TRBV18 and TRBJ1-2, the CDR3 gives the full variable domain: NAGVMQNPRHLVRRRGQEARLRCSPMKGHSHVYWYRQLPEEGLKFMVYLQKENIIDESGMPKERFSAEFPKEGPSILRIQQVVRGDSAAYFCASSPQDRGNYGYTFGSGTRLTVV.

The chain recombines TRBV7-8 with TRBJ1-2; 7 nucleotides line up with TRBD1. Germline V CDR1 and CDR2: SGHVS, FQNEAQ. CDR3 length equals 15 residues. V dropped 5 bases and J dropped 4; count of bases not matched to a gene: 10. CDR3 region: CASSPSRDSGYGYTF. In DNA form, the CDR3 reads TGTGCCAGCAGCCCTTCCCGGGACAGCGGCTATGGCTACACCTTC.

This clone showed up just a few times. The rearrangement links TRBV9 to TRBJ2-2, with D perhaps TRBD2 (6 bases). Trimming removed 2 bases from V and 1 base from J, with 6 bases in between. The germline gives CDR1 SGDLS, CDR2 YYNGEE. The CDR3 contains 14 residues. The CDR3 reads CASSVGGNTGELFF. CDR3 bases: TGTGCCAGCAGCGTCGGGGGGAACACCGGGGAGCTGTTTTTT. The full variable domain, in which reference TRBV9 and TRBJ2-2 provide the parts outside the CDR3, is DSGVTQTPKHLITATGQRVTLRCSPRSGDLSVYWYQQSLDQGLQFLIQYYNGEERAKGNILERFSAQQFPDLHSELNLSSLELGDSALYFCASSVGGNTGELFFGEGSRLTVL.

V and J are TRBV19 and TRBJ1-1; D gene uncertain. Germline CDR1 reads LNHDA; CDR2 reads SQIVND (reference sequence). CDR3 length equals 14 residues. V was trimmed by 3 bases and J by 1 base, leaving 9 bases between them. CDR3 loop: CASSISFGNTEAFF. CDR3 coding DNA: TGTGCCAGTAGTATTAGCTTCGGGAACACTGAAGCTTTCTTT. Variable domain in full (rest from reference TRBV19 and TRBJ1-1): DGGITQSPKYLFRKEGQNVTLSCEQNLNHDAMYWYRQDPGQGLRLIYYSQIVNDFQKGDIAEGYSVSREKKESFPLTVTSAQKNPTAFYLCASSISFGNTEAFFGQGTRLTVV.

This clone appeared a single time. This sequence joins TRBV5-1 and TRBJ2-5; 10 bases are a match to TRBD1. V lost 0 bases and J lost 5; bases outside the gene matches: 4. Looked up from germline, CDR1 is SGHRS and CDR2 is YFSETQ. The CDR3 consists of 15 residues. The CDR3 DNA reads as TGCGCCAGCAGCTTGGGGCGGACAGGGGGTGAGACCCAGTACTTC. Translation: CASSLGRTGGETQYF.

The V gene is TRBV15, the J gene TRBJ1-5; D unresolved. The V gene lost 5 bases and the J gene lost 6 bases, with 14 bases spanning the gap. CDR3 length equals 14 residues. CDR1 is LNHNV, CDR2 YYDKDF, per germline (reference sequence). The CDR3 DNA sequence: TGTGCCACCAGCGTAACGCTGGGGAGTCAGCCCCAGCATTTT. As protein: CATSVTLGSQPQHF.

CDR3 sequence reads: CSAFQVTEAFF. CDR3 nucleotides: TGCAGTGCTTTCCAGGTAACTGAAGCTTTCTTT. This chain links TRBV20-1 with TRBJ1-1; D not certain. This CDR3 has 11 residues. Germline V gives CDR1 DFQATT, CDR2 SNEGSKA (reference sequence). V gave up 5 bases and J gave up 5 bases, with 9 bases separating them.

The chain joins TRBV2 to TRBJ2-5, with a tentative D call TRBD1 (7 bases). Germline V gives CDR1 SNHLY, CDR2 FYNNEI. The CDR3 spans 13 residues. The V and J ends lost 6 bases and 5 bases respectively, with 13 bases between them. CDR3 protein: CASRGPGGETQYF. CDR3 in DNA: TGTGCCAGCAGAGGTCCAGGGGGGGAGACCCAGTACTTC.

This sequence joins TRBV9 and TRBJ1-1; 8 positions match TRBD1. J gave up 0 bases and V 3 bases, and 4 bases lay outside the gene matches. The CDR3 runs to 15 residues. The V gene's germline CDR1 is SGDLS and CDR2 YYNGEE. Here the CDR3 DNA reads TGTGCCAGCAGCGGTTCGGACAGGGTGAACACTGAAGCTTTCTTT. Its translation is CASSGSDRVNTEAFF.

This chain connects TRBV5-6 to TRBJ1-2; possibly TRBD1 for D (6 bases). This CDR3 is built from 14 residues. Germline-derived CDR1 and CDR2 are SGHDT and YYEEEE. V shed 4 bases and J shed 5 bases, with 15 bases lying between them. DNA for the CDR3: TGTGCCAGCAGCCTAAAGGACAGCGCTTATGGCTACACCTTC. Translation: CASSLKDSAYGYTF.

The rearrangement joins TRBV3-1 (or the pseudogene TRBV3-2) to TRBJ2-3; TRBD2 is a possible D gene (5 bases). Germline V gives CDR1 LGHDT, CDR2 YNNKEL (reference sequence). The ends were cut back, 4 bases at V and 3 bases at J, with 17 bases in the middle. This CDR3 is built from 16 residues. As DNA, the CDR3 is TGTGCCAGCAGCCCCTTGGGTGGGAGTCCGACAGATACGCAGTATTTT. It yields the protein CASSPLGGSPTDTQYF.

The chain recombines TRBV5-4 with TRBJ2-5, with 14 bases identical to TRBD2. The CDR3 contains 17 residues. Germline V gene lookup returns CDR1 SGHNT and CDR2 YYREEE (reference sequence). V lost 0 bases and J lost 4; bases outside the gene matches: 5. The DNA of the CDR3 is TGTGCCAGCAGCTTGGCCACCGGGACTAGCGGGAGAGAGACCCAGTACTTC. This sequence encodes CASSLATGTSGRETQYF.

This chain connects TRBV10-1 to TRBJ2-3, with TRBD2 identical over 12 bases. Looked up from germline, CDR1 is WNHNN and CDR2 is SYGVQD (reference sequence). V lost 3 bases and J lost 3; bases outside the gene matches: 4. The CDR3 runs to 16 residues. Here the CDR3 DNA reads TGCGCCAGCAGTGATACTAGCGGGAGGACGACAGATACGCAGTATTTT. Encoded protein: CASSDTSGRTTDTQYF.

This chain connects TRBV5-1 to TRBJ1-1; tentatively, D is TRBD1 (5 bases). CDR3 length: 14 amino acids. The germline V gene encodes CDR1 SGHRS and CDR2 YFSETQ. The germline V and J ends were trimmed by 4 bases and 1 base, with 11 bases remaining between them. Here the CDR3 DNA reads TGCGCCAGCAGCCCGGGGGGGAGGAACACTGAAGCTTTCTTT. Its translation is CASSPGGRNTEAFF.

The CDR3 region has the DNA TGTGCCAGCAGTGTCCAGGGGAGGGAGGGCTACACCTTC. Translating it yields CASSVQGREGYTF. V usage is TRBV2 and J usage is TRBJ1-2, with D tentatively TRBD1 (6 bases). The CDR3 totals 13 residues. V was pared by 4 bases and J by 8 bases, with 14 bases between. CDR1 SNHLY and CDR2 FYNNEI come from the germline V gene.

The CDR3 coding sequence is TGCGCCAGCAGCCAAGAGCCAGGGAATCAAGGCACTGAAGCTTTCTTT. Its translation is CASSQEPGNQGTEAFF. The chain has TRBV4-1 and TRBJ1-1; tentatively, D is TRBD1 (5 bases). CDR3 length: 16 residues. Per the germline V gene, CDR1 is MGHRA and CDR2 is YSYEKL. Trimming left V 0 bases short and J 4 bases short, with 15 bases between.

This chain joins TRBV5-1 and TRBJ2-1; 9 bases align to TRBD2. The germline V gene encodes CDR1 SGHRS and CDR2 YFSETQ. The CDR3 sequence is 17 residues long. The ends lost 3 bases at V and 8 bases at J; junction bases unmatched: 15. CDR3 nucleotide sequence: TGCGCCAGCAGCTCGCTCCCAGCGGGAGGCCCTGTGGATGAGCAGTTCTTC. Protein product: CASSSLPAGGPVDEQFF. Together with reference TRBV5-1 and TRBJ2-1, the CDR3 gives the full variable domain: KAGVTQTPRYLIKTRGQQVTLSCSPISGHRSVSWYQQTPGQGLQFLFEYFSETQRNKGNFPGRFSGRQFSNSRSEMNVSTLELGDSALYLCASSSLPAGGPVDEQFFGPGTRLTVL.